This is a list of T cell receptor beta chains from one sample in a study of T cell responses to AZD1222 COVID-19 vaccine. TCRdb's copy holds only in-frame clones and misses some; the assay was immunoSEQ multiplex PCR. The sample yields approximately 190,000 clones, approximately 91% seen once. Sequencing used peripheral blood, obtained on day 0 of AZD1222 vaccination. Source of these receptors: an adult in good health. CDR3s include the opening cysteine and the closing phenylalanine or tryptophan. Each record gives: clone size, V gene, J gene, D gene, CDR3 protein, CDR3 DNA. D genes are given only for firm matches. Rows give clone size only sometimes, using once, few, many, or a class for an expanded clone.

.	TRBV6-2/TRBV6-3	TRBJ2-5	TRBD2	CASSQLAGGQETQYF	TGTGCCAGCAGCCAACTAGCGGGGGGCCAAGAGACCCAGTACTTC
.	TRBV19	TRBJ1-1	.	CASKRGGTEAFF	TGTGCCAGTAAGCGGGGGGGCACTGAAGCTTTCTTT
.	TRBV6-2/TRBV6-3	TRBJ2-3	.	CASSSRWETQYF	TGTGCCAGCAGTTCCCGGTGGGAGACGCAGTATTTT
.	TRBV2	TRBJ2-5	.	CASSAGQDQETQYF	TGTGCCAGCAGTGCAGGCCAAGACCAAGAGACCCAGTACTTC
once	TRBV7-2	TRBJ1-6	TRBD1	CASSVQGARSPLHF	TGTGCCAGCAGCGTGCAGGGGGCCAGGTCACCCCTCCACTTT
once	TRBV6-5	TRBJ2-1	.	CASSYSGLNEQFF	TGTGCCAGCAGTTACTCTGGGCTTAATGAGCAGTTCTTC
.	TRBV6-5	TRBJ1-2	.	CASSYSPAGNYGYTF	TGTGCCAGCAGTTACTCCCCCGCAGGCAACTATGGCTACACCTTC
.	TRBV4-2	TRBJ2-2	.	CASSQAKAGTGELFF	TGTGCCAGCAGCCAAGCCAAAGCAGGGACCGGGGAGCTGTTTTTT
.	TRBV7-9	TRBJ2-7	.	CASSLGQDGEQYF	TGTGCCAGCAGCTTAGGACAGGACGGGGAGCAGTACTTC
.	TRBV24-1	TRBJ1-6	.	CATPGEDTTSSYNSPLHF	TGTGCCACCCCTGGAGAGGACACCACAAGCTCCTATAATTCACCCCTCCACTTT
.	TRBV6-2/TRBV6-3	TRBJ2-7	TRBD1	CASSYRIRDRGSEQYF	TGTGCCAGCAGTTACCGGATTCGAGACAGGGGTTCCGAGCAGTACTTC
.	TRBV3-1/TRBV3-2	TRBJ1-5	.	CASSPGASNQPQHF	TGTGCCAGCAGCCCGGGGGCAAGCAATCAGCCCCAGCATTTT
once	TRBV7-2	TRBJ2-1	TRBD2	CASSFHITSGGIFEQFF	TGTGCCAGCAGCTTCCACATTACTAGCGGGGGGATCTTTGAGCAGTTCTTC
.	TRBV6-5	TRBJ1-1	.	CASRRELNTEAFF	TGTGCCAGCAGAAGGGAGTTGAACACTGAAGCTTTCTTT
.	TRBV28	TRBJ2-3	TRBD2	CASSAPSGRPDTQYF	TGTGCCAGCAGTGCCCCTAGCGGGAGACCAGATACGCAGTATTTT
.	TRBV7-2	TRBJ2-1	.	CASSLLSSYNEQFF	TGTGCCAGCAGCTTACTCAGCTCCTACAATGAGCAGTTCTTC
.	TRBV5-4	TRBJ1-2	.	CASSSVGGAGGYTF	TGTGCCAGCAGCTCCGTCGGAGGGGCGGGGGGCTACACCTTC
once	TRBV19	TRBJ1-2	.	CASSILAGTNYGYTF	TGTGCCAGTAGTATCCTAGCCGGGACGAACTATGGCTACACCTTC
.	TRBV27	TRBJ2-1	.	CASSLIAGNDNEQFF	TGTGCCAGCAGTTTGATCGCGGGTAACGACAATGAGCAGTTCTTC
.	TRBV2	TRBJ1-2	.	CASSDTANYGYTF	TGTGCCAGCAGTGACACAGCTAACTATGGCTACACCTTC
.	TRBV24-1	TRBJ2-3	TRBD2	CATSDPGLAGAGTDTQYF	TGTGCCACCAGTGACCCTGGACTAGCGGGAGCGGGAACAGATACGCAGTATTTT
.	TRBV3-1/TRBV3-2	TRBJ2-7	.	CASSQDFSIFAGQYF	TGTGCCAGCAGCCAAGACTTCAGTATTTTCGCGGGGCAGTACTTC
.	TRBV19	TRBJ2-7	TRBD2	CASSIGTSGSYEQYF	TGTGCCAGTAGTATCGGGACTAGCGGTTCCTACGAGCAGTACTTC
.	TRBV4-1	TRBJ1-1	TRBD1	CASSQGQGAPNTEAFF	TGCGCCAGCAGCCAGGGACAGGGGGCGCCAAACACTGAAGCTTTCTTT
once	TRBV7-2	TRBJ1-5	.	CASSSASRGSNQPQHF	TGTGCCAGCAGCTCGGCATCCAGGGGAAGCAATCAGCCCCAGCATTTT
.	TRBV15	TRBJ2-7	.	CATSRQTGSYEQYF	TGTGCCACCAGCAGACAGACAGGCTCCTACGAGCAGTACTTC
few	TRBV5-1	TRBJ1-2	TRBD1	CASSLEGTGVGYGYTF	TGCGCCAGCAGCTTGGAAGGGACAGGGGTGGGCTATGGCTACACCTTC
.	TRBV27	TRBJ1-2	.	CASSLGWGGAEGYTF	TGTGCCAGCAGTTTAGGATGGGGGGGCGCGGAAGGCTACACCTTC
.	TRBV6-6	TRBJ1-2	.	CASSYEGNYGYTF	TGTGCCAGCAGTTACGAGGGCAACTATGGCTACACCTTC
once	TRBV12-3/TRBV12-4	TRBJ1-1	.	CSAGRMNTEAFF	TGTTCCGCGGGACGTATGAACACTGAAGCTTTCTTT
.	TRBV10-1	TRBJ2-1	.	CASSESGASYNEQFF	TGCGCCAGCAGTGAGTCTGGAGCCTCCTACAATGAGCAGTTCTTC
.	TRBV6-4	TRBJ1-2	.	CASSDLERAGFYGYTF	TGTGCCAGCAGTGACTTAGAGAGGGCAGGATTTTATGGCTACACCTTC
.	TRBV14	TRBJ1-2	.	CASSPTYTANYGYTF	TGTGCCAGCAGCCCCACTTATACTGCTAACTATGGCTACACCTTC
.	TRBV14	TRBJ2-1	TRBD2	CASSPPPAGAYNEQFF	TGTGCCAGCAGCCCACCCCCAGCGGGAGCCTACAATGAGCAGTTCTTC
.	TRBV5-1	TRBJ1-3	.	CASSLYRNPSGNTIYF	TGCGCCAGCAGCTTGTACAGGAACCCCTCTGGAAACACCATATATTTT
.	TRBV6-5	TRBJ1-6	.	CASAQGNSPLHF	TGTGCCAGCGCCCAGGGGAATTCACCCCTCCACTTT
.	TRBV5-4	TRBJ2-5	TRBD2	CASSFLAGGQETQYF	TGTGCCAGCAGCTTCCTGGCGGGGGGGCAAGAGACCCAGTACTTC
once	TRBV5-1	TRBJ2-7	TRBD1	CASHQPLIDRVGEQYF	TGCGCCAGCCACCAACCCCTCATTGACAGGGTCGGCGAGCAGTACTTC
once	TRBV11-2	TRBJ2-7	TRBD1	CASRLGQGYEQYF	TGTGCCAGCAGATTAGGACAGGGCTACGAGCAGTACTTC
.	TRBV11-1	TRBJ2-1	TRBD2	CASLGVSGRAPNEQFF	TGTGCCAGCCTAGGTGTATCCGGGAGGGCCCCCAATGAGCAGTTCTTC
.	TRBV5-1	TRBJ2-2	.	CASSLIAGSGTGELFF	TGCGCCAGCAGCTTGATTGCGGGCAGCGGGACCGGGGAGCTGTTTTTT
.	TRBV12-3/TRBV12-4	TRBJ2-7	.	CASSLAMYEQYF	TGTGCCAGCAGCCTGGCGATGTACGAGCAGTACTTC
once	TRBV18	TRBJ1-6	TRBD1	CASSPATGANSPLHF	TGTGCCAGCTCGCCCGCGACAGGGGCAAATTCACCCCTCCACTTT